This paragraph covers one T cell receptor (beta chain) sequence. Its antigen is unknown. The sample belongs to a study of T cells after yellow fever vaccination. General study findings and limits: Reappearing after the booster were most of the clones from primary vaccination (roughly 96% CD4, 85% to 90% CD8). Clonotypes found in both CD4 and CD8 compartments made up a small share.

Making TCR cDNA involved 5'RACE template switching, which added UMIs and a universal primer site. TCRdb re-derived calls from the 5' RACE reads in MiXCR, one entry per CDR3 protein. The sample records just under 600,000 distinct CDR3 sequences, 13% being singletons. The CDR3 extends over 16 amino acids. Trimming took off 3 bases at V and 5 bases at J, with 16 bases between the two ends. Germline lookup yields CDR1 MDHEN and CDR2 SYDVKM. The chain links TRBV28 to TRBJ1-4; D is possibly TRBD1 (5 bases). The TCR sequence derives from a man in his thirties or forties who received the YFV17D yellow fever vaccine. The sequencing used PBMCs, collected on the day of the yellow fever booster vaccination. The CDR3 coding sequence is TGTGCCAGCAGTTTTCGTTCCTGGGGGGTGAATGAAAAACTGTTTTTT. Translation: CASSFRSWGVNEKLFF.